The T cell receptor beta chain under discussion was sequenced for a study of T cell clonotyping in hematopoietic cell transplantation. Time point denoted: recipient sample about 28 days before transplant, after cytoreduction. Measured with immunoSEQ multiplex PCR; TCRdb has only the in-frame clones, and not every one. The data show about 45,000 clones, roughly 80% seen once. The germline V and J ends were trimmed by 5 bases and 10 bases, with 15 bases remaining between them. Germline CDR1 reads SGHNT; CDR2 reads YENEEA. The CDR3 sequence is 13 residues long. Sequencing was performed on peripheral blood mononuclear cells, taken before stem cell transplant. The TCR originated in a man in his sixties with myelodysplastic syndrome. Some clones in this sample may be carry-over from other donors' samples. The chain joins TRBV11-3 to TRBJ2-1, with no clear D. The DNA for the CDR3 is TGTGCCAGCAGCCCGGATCGGGTAAGGGAGCAGTTCTTC. It is translated as CASSPDRVREQFF.